What follows are 2 T cell receptor beta chains derived from one specimen sequenced in a study of vaccination effects on CD4 cells after COVID-19. Viral peptide pool expansion of antigen-specific CD4+ T cells preceded sequencing in the ViraFEST assay. When nine to ten days of culture had elapsed, CD4+ T cells were isolated. Each person got two doses of an mRNA SARS-CoV-2 vaccine, BNT162b2 or mRNA-1273. What these receptors recognize is not known. The method was immunoSEQ multiplex PCR; TCRdb's version includes in-frame clones alone and lacks a portion of them. This sample has some 30,000 clones; roughly 80% occur once, and the top ten carry around 5.9%. The sequencing here drew on CD4+ T cells from PBMCs cultured with SARS-CoV-2 spike peptides, taken after COVID-19 vaccination. Receptor source: a human donor who received a COVID-19 vaccine. Some clones in this sample may be carry-over from other donors' samples.

This clone was seen once. The chain uses TRBV5-1 and TRBJ2-5; D gene ambiguous. Germline V lookup: CDR1 SGHRS, CDR2 YFSETQ. The length of the CDR3 is 13 residues. V dropped 4 bases and J dropped 2 bases, with 9 bases sitting between them. CDR3 loop: CASSPDIQETQYF. CDR3 sequence (DNA): TGCGCCAGCAGCCCTGACATACAAGAGACCCAGTACTTC. Full variable domain (remainder filled in from reference TRBV5-1 and TRBJ2-5): KAGVTQTPRYLIKTRGQQVTLSCSPISGHRSVSWYQQTPGQGLQFLFEYFSETQRNKGNFPGRFSGRQFSNSRSEMNVSTLELGDSALYLCASSPDIQETQYFGPGTRLLVL.

The chain combines TRBV6-4 with TRBJ1-6; TRBD1 agrees at 7 bases. The CDR3 is 16 residues long. Germline CDR1 is MRHNA and CDR2 is SNTAGT. The junction had 11 bases not matched to a gene; V was cut back by 6 bases and J by 6 bases. CDR3 loop: CASRPQGGAGNSPLHF. CDR3 DNA sequence: TGTGCCAGCAGACCCCAGGGGGGCGCGGGTAATTCACCCCTCCACTTT.